The sequence of this T cell receptor (beta chain) was determined in a study of T cell responses to AZD1222 COVID-19 vaccine. The repertoire was sequenced with immunoSEQ multiplex PCR; TCRdb's copy has only in-frame clones and lacks some. The sample consists of about 130,000 clones, roughly 93% of them appearing once. CDR3 length: 16 amino acids. Trimming cost V 10 bases and J 4 bases, with 25 bases left between them. CDR1 is SGHRS, CDR2 YFSETQ, per germline. The sequenced sample was peripheral blood, obtained on day 0 of AZD1222 vaccination. The chain carries TRBV5-1 and TRBJ2-3; a possible D gene is TRBD2 (7 bases). The receptor was derived from an adult in good health. CDR3 bases: TGCGCCTCCAGCAGCATTACGGGGGGCCAGGCAGATACGCAGTATTTT. Its translation is CASSSITGGQADTQYF.